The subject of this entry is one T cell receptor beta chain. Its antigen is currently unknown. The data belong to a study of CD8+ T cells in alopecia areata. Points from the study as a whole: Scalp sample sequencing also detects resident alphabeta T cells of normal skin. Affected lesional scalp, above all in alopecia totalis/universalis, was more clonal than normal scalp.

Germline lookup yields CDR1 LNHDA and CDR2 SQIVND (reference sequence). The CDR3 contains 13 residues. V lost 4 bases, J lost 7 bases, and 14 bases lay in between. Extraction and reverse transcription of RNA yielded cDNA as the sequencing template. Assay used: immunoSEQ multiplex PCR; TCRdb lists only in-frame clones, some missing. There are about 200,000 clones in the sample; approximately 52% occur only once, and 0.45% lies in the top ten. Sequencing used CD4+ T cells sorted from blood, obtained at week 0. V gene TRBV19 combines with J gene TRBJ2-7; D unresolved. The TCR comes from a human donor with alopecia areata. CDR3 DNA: TGTGCCAGTAGTAGCCGCCTCCTAGGGGAGCAGTACTTC. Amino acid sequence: CASSSRLLGEQYF.